This TCR beta chain is drawn from a study of shared clonotypes between healthy human individuals. Study-wide findings and caveats: Relative to clonotypes present in all four donors, those not shared had lower generation probabilities. Memory subsets generally showed smaller estimated richness than naive subsets did.

In the naive CD8 group, cells lacked CD45RO and were positively selected for CCR7, so terminally differentiated effector memory CD45RA+ cells were left out. Concerning this clone itself: Antigen: not known.

Germline V gene lookup returns CDR1 MGHDK and CDR2 SYGVNS. The CDR3 totals 12 residues. V lost 11 bases and J 4 bases, leaving 12 bases between the germline ends. The protocol was immunoSEQ multiplex PCR, while the TCRdb copy is restricted to in-frame clones and leaves out a portion. The table includes roughly 2,000,000 clones, approximately 95% detected once. Sequencing used naive CD8+ T cells sorted from blood. This rearrangement joins TRBV25-1 to TRBJ2-4; either TRBD1 or TRBD2 may fit D (6 bases each). This sequence originates from a man aged 18 to 35 in good health. CDR3 sequence (DNA): TGTGCCGCGGGGCAGGGGAAAAACATTCAGTACTTC. This sequence encodes CAAGQGKNIQYF.